This TCR beta chain was identified during a study of radiotherapy plus CTLA-4 blockade in lung cancer. About the research overall: Among all patients, roughly 17% showed objective responses, while about 31% had disease control.

Method: immunoSEQ multiplex PCR; TCRdb's copy keeps in-frame clones and lacks some. The sample contains about 98,000 clones, 82% of which appear only once. To note about this clone: Its matching antigen is unknown.

General observations from the study: Reports state that early shifts in blood T cell clones, with interferon-beta, best predicted response. Clones derived from tumor TCRs expanded in blood after radiotherapy plus ipilimumab.

The source of this sequence is a human donor with non-small cell lung cancer who had a partial response to radiotherapy plus ipilimumab. Specimen: peripheral blood, collected from a patient treated with radiotherapy plus ipilimumab.

The DNA for the CDR3 is TGTGCCAGCAGCGTAGGGGGAGGCAGCACTAATGAAAAACTGTTTTTT. Amino acids: CASSVGGGSTNEKLFF. The genes are TRBV9 and TRBJ1-4; unclear D gene. V lost 0 bases, J lost 2 bases, and 11 bases lay in between. The CDR3 runs to 16 residues. The germline V gene has CDR1 SGDLS and CDR2 YYNGEE.